One and the same sample provided the 14 T cell receptor beta chains below, sequenced in a study of beta chain features in type 1 diabetes. Whole-study findings and limits: Shortening of TCRB CDR3s, moderate but significant, appeared in all four CD4+ subsets of Type 1 diabetes patients.

These TCRs' antigens remain unknown. Expressed TCRB transcripts were sequenced because the entire RNA isolate underwent reverse transcription. The method was immunoSEQ multiplex PCR; TCRdb's version includes in-frame clones alone and lacks a portion of them. This table holds more than 250,000 clones, roughly an eighth found once. The sequenced sample was naive CD4+ T cells from blood. The receptors here all came from a man aged 30 to 39 with type 1 diabetes.

This clone was seen more than once but under ten times. CDR3 loop: CASSLGRNTGELFF. As DNA, the CDR3 is TGTGCCAGCAGCTTAGGGAGGAACACCGGGGAGCTGTTTTTT. The rearrangement links TRBV7-9 to TRBJ2-2, with unresolved D. Trimming pared 1 base from V and 1 base from J, leaving 4 bases between. This CDR3 is built from 14 residues. Germline CDR1 SEHNR, CDR2 FQNEAQ (reference sequence). The full variable domain, in which reference TRBV7-9 and TRBJ2-2 provide the parts outside the CDR3, is DTGVSQNPRHKITKRGQNVTFRCDPISEHNRLYWYRQTLGQGPEFLTYFQNEAQLEKSRLLSDRFSAERPKGSFSTLEIQRTEQGDSAMYLCASSLGRNTGELFFGEGSRLTVL.

This clone was observed a few times. In DNA form, the CDR3 reads TGTGCCAGCAGGGTCCGGGTTGCGGGAGGCTTCAATGAGCAGTTCTTC. This translates into CASRVRVAGGFNEQFF. The chain carries TRBV11-2 and TRBJ2-1; 8 bases map to TRBD2. From germline, CDR1 is SGHAT and CDR2 FQNNGV. This CDR3 is 16 amino acids long. The trim removed 6 bases at V and 6 bases at J, leaving 13 bases unmatched.

This clone has just a few counts. The V call is TRBV7-9, the J call TRBJ1-4; D may be TRBD1 (5 bases). The CDR3 contains 12 residues. Deletions cut 5 bases from V and 8 bases from J, with 9 bases between. The germline CDR1 and CDR2 sequences are SEHNR and FQNEAQ (reference sequence). The CDR3 DNA follows: TGTGCCAGCAGCAGCAGGGAAGAAAAACTGTTTTTT. Amino acid sequence: CASSSREEKLFF.

This clone occurred a few times. V and J are TRBV2 and TRBJ1-1; a weak D match, TRBD1 (5 bases). Germline CDR1 and CDR2: SNHLY and FYNNEI. V lost 6 bases, J lost 2 bases, and 10 bases lay in between. The CDR3 has 13 residues. Written as DNA, the CDR3 is TGTGCCAGCAGACAAGGGGCCAACACTGAAGCTTTCTTT. It is translated as CASRQGANTEAFF.

The J gene is TRBJ2-6, the V gene TRBV5-1, with a weak D call TRBD2 (6 bases). Germline CDR1 and CDR2: SGHRS and YFSETQ. Trimming pared 2 bases from V and 0 bases from J, leaving 15 bases between. This CDR3 spans 18 amino acids. The chain's CDR3 is CASSFRGDSDSGANVLTF. The CDR3, as DNA: TGCGCCAGCAGCTTTAGAGGGGACTCCGACTCTGGGGCCAACGTCCTGACTTTC.

This clone was picked up a small number of times. The chain joins TRBV10-3 to TRBJ2-1; 11 nucleotides line up with TRBD2. CDR1 and CDR2 (germline): ENHRY, SYGVKD. V was pared by 5 bases and J by 9 bases, with 9 bases of the junction left unmatched. This CDR3 contains 15 residues. The CDR3 bases are TGTGCCATCAGTCCGAATAGCGGGAGGGCGGGTGAGCAGTTCTTC. Translating gives CAISPNSGRAGEQFF.

V is TRBV19 and J is TRBJ2-7; 14 positions match TRBD2. The CDR3 length is 18 residues. J gave up 2 bases and V 3 bases, and 9 bases lay outside the gene matches. CDR1 and CDR2 (germline): LNHDA, SQIVND (reference sequence). The chain's CDR3 is CASSIRPGTSGSTYEQYF. DNA for the CDR3: TGTGCCAGTAGTATTAGGCCCGGGACTAGCGGGAGTACCTACGAGCAGTACTTC.

The chain carries TRBV6-1 and TRBJ2-7; 7 bases are shared with TRBD1. The CDR3 runs to 13 residues. The junction had 3 bases not matched to a gene; V was cut back by 3 bases and J by 4 bases. Germline V gene sequence: CDR1 MNHNS, CDR2 SASEGT. CDR3 nucleotide sequence: TGTGCCAGCAGTGAGGGGACAGCTTACGAGCAGTACTTC. This translates into CASSEGTAYEQYF.

This clone was counted between two and nine times. The rearrangement links TRBV18 to TRBJ2-1; 8 positions match TRBD2. CDR1 is KGHSH and CDR2 is LQKENI in the germline V gene. This CDR3 comprises 15 residues. With V trimmed by 2 bases and J by 5 bases, 5 bases remained unmatched. In DNA form, the CDR3 reads TGTGCCAGCTCACCATACCGGGAGGGTAACAATGAGCAGTTCTTC. Translating gives CASSPYREGNNEQFF.

The chain recombines TRBV7-9 with TRBJ1-2, with D perhaps matching TRBD1 (5 bases). The germline V gene encodes CDR1 SEHNR and CDR2 FQNEAQ (reference sequence). V gave up 1 base and J gave up 8 bases, with 11 bases separating them. The CDR3 consists of 13 residues. CDR3 amino acids: CASSLESQGGYTF. As DNA, the CDR3 is TGTGCCAGCAGCTTAGAATCCCAGGGCGGCTACACCTTC.

A few counts support this clone. Other DNA sequences in this specimen translate into the identical CDR3. This sequence joins TRBV7-2 and TRBJ2-6; weak D call: TRBD2 (5 bases). The germline V and J ends were trimmed by 5 bases and 4 bases, with 12 bases remaining between them. The CDR3 contains 15 residues. Germline assignment: CDR1 SGHTA and CDR2 FQGNSA. For the CDR3, the DNA is TGTGCCAGCAGCCCCCGGGGATCGGGGGCCAACGTCCTGACTTTC. As protein: CASSPRGSGANVLTF.

J is TRBJ2-1 and V is TRBV29-1; 9 nucleotides line up with TRBD2. The CDR3 contains 12 residues. V lost 7 bases and J lost 6; bases outside the gene matches: 4. Germline values: CDR1 SQVTM, CDR2 ANQGSEA. The CDR3 DNA reads TGCAGCGCGGTAGCGGGAGCCAATGAGCAGTTCTTC. Amino acid sequence: CSAVAGANEQFF.

This chain uses TRBV19 with TRBJ2-7, with 8 positions matching TRBD2. The CDR3 sequence is 17 residues long. J was trimmed by 1 base and V by 3 bases; bases with no gene match: 11. The germline V gene has CDR1 LNHDA and CDR2 SQIVND (reference sequence). The CDR3 region has the DNA TGTGCCAGTAGTATCAGGGCGGGAGGACGGGATTCCTACGAGCAGTACTTC. Translation: CASSIRAGGRDSYEQYF.

The chain couples TRBV10-3 to TRBJ1-2, with D uncertain. From germline, CDR1 is ENHRY and CDR2 SYGVKD. V shed 6 bases and J shed 6 bases, with 8 bases lying between them. This CDR3 region has 11 residues. The CDR3 is CAIRRVDGYTF. DNA for the CDR3: TGTGCCATCAGGAGGGTAGATGGCTACACCTTC.